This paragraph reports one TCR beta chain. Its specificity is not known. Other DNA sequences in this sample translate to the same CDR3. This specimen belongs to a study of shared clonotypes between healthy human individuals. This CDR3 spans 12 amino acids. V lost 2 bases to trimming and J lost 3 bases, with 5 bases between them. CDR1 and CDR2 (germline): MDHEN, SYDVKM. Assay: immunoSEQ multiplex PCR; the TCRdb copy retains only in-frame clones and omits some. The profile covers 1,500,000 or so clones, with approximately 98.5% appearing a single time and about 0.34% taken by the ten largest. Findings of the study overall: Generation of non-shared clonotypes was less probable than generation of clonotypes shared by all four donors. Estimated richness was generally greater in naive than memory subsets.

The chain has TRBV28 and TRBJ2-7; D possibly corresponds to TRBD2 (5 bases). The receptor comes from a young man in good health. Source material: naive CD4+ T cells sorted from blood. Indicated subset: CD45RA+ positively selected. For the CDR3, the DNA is TGTGCCAGCAGTTTACGGGGCTACGAGCAGTACTTC. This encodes CASSLRGYEQYF.